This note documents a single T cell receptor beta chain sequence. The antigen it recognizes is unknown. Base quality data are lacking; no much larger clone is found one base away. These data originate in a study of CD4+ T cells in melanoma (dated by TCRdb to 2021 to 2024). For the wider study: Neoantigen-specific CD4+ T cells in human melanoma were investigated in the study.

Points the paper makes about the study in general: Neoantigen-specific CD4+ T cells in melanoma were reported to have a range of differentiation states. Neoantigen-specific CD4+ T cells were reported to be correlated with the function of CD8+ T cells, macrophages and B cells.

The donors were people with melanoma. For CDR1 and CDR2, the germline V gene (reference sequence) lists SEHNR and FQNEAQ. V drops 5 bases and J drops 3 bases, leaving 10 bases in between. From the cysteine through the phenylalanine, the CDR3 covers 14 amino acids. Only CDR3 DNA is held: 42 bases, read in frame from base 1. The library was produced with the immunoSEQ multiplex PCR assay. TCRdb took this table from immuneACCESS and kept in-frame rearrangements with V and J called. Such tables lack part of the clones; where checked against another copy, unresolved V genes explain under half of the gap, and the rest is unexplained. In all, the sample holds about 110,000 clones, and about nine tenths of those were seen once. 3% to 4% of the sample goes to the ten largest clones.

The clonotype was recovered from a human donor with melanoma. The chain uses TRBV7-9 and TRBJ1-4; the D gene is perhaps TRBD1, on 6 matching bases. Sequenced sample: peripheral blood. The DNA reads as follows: TGTGCCAGCAGCCGGACAGTTCCTAATGAAAAACTGTTTTTT. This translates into CASSRTVPNEKLFF.